The 4 T cell receptor beta chains presented below share a single source sample, sequenced in a study of T cells expressing NK-cell markers. For each CDR3 protein, TCRdb gives one entry from its re-call of the 5' RACE reads, without DNA. This repertoire includes about 460,000 distinct CDR3 sequences. The sequenced sample was blood T cells: a sorted CD56 or NKG2C T cell subset, CD4+ or CD8+ T cells, or bulk PBMC T cells (not recorded which). The source of these receptors is a woman in her forties or fifties in good health.

The gene calls are TRBV3-1 and TRBJ1-1. CDR1 and CDR2 (germline): LGHDT, YNNKEL (reference sequence). CDR3 length: 14 amino acids. The CDR3 protein is CASSQSVSNTEAFF.

CDR3 protein: CASSHRQEFPSGANVLTF. The chain is built from TRBV11-1 and TRBJ2-6; TCRdb proposes TRBD1, but this gene call is untestable without DNA. Germline V gene data show CDR1 as SGHAT and CDR2 as FQDESV (reference sequence). The CDR3 is made up of 18 amino acids.

The rearrangement uses TRBV7-9 and TRBJ2-1; TCRdb outputs TRBD2, but without DNA this stays unchecked. CDR1 is SEHNR and CDR2 is FQNEAQ in the germline V gene (reference sequence). The CDR3 is 14 amino acids. CDR3 loop: CASLAGGPYNEQFF.

The rearrangement joins TRBV7-3 to TRBJ2-5; TCRdb picks TRBD2, but there is no DNA to check that call. The CDR3 spans 16 residues. Germline V lookup: CDR1 SGHTA, CDR2 FQGTGA. The chain's CDR3 is CASSCSGSPYQETQYF.